These 28 T cell receptor beta chains were sequenced from one sample in a study of T cell responses to AZD1222 COVID-19 vaccine. The repertoire was sequenced with immunoSEQ multiplex PCR; TCRdb's copy has only in-frame clones and lacks some. The profile shows roughly 180,000 clones, around 87% of them singletons. Source: peripheral blood, taken on day 0 of MenACWY control vaccination. These receptors all come from an adult in good health.

The chain has TRBV28 and TRBJ2-5; D perhaps matches TRBD2 (5 bases). Germline lookup yields CDR1 MDHEN and CDR2 SYDVKM. CDR3 length: 19 residues. Trimming left V 0 bases short and J 0 bases short, with 20 bases between. DNA for the CDR3: TGTGCCAGCAGTTTATGGGACCCTAGGACTGGAAAGTACCAAGAGACCCAGTACTTC. Encoded protein: CASSLWDPRTGKYQETQYF.

The V gene is TRBV5-5, the J gene TRBJ1-2; D might be TRBD1 (5 bases). V lost 4 bases and J lost 4, with 17 bases in between. The CDR3 runs 15 residues. Germline values: CDR1 SGHKS, CDR2 YYEKEE (reference sequence). The CDR3 DNA is TGTGCCAGCAGCAGATGGGGAGGGACGGGCTATGGCTACACCTTC. Its translation is CASSRWGGTGYGYTF. The full variable domain, in which reference TRBV5-5 and TRBJ1-2 provide the parts outside the CDR3, is DAGVTQSPTHLIKTRGQQVTLRCSPISGHKSVSWYQQVLGQGPQFIFQYYEKEERGRGNFPDRFSARQFPNYSSELNVNALLLGDSALYLCASSRWGGTGYGYTFGSGTRLTVV.

V is TRBV12-3 or TRBV12-4 and J is TRBJ1-2; D remains unclear. The CDR3 loop spans 12 amino acids. V was clipped by 2 bases and J by 8 bases, with 9 bases between them. The CDR3, as DNA: TGTGCCAGCAGTTTATCGGGAAGCGGCTACACCTTC. Translating it yields CASSLSGSGYTF.

The CDR3 sequence: CASTAGLVAGSRYTF. The CDR3 nucleotides are TGTGCCAGCACCGCAGGGTTAGTGGCTGGGTCCAGGTACACCTTC. This chain joins TRBV7-9 and TRBJ1-2; D is perhaps TRBD1 (5 bases). Per the germline V gene, CDR1 is SEHNR and CDR2 is FQNEAQ (reference sequence). Trimming removed 7 bases at V and 11 bases at J, with 26 bases between. The length of the CDR3 is 15 residues.

V and J are TRBV28 and TRBJ2-1, with D uncertain. Trimming shortened V by 3 bases and J by 7 bases, and 13 bases separated the two germline ends. The CDR3 runs to 14 residues. Germline CDR1 is MDHEN and CDR2 is SYDVKM. CDR3 sequence reads: CASSFYLVLNEQFF. CDR3 in DNA: TGTGCCAGCAGTTTCTATCTAGTTTTGAATGAGCAGTTCTTC.

The table lists this clone with a few counts. The chain combines TRBV12-3 or TRBV12-4 with TRBJ1-2; D is uncertain. This CDR3 is built from 11 residues. Trimming took off 4 bases at V and 5 bases at J, with 5 bases between the two ends. CDR3 sequence (DNA): TGTGCCAGCAGTTCGGCTTATGGCTACACCTTC. Translating gives CASSSAYGYTF.

This chain links TRBV4-2 with TRBJ2-7; 12 bases agree with TRBD1. V gave up 4 bases and J gave up 4 bases; unmatched junction bases: 8. The germline CDR1 and CDR2 sequences are LGHNA and YNFKEQ. The CDR3 contains 16 residues. The CDR3 loop reads CASSLVPGQGAYEQYF. The CDR3 DNA reads TGTGCCAGCAGCCTCGTACCGGGACAGGGGGCATACGAGCAGTACTTC.

The rearrangement joins TRBV29-1 to TRBJ1-5, with a weak D call TRBD1 (5 bases). V lost 4 bases, J lost 6 bases, and 10 bases lay in between. Germline V gene data show CDR1 as SQVTM and CDR2 as ANQGSEA. The CDR3 runs to 12 residues. Written as DNA, the CDR3 is TGCAGCGTTGGGCAGGGTGGTCAGCCCCAGCATTTT. It yields the protein CSVGQGGQPQHF. The full variable domain, with the rest looked up from reference TRBV29-1 and TRBJ1-5, is SAVISQKPSRDICQRGTSLTIQCQVDSQVTMMFWYRQQPGQSLTLIATANQGSEATYESGFVIDKFPISRPNLTFSTLTVSNMSPEDSSIYLCSVGQGGQPQHFGDGTRLSIL.

This chain links TRBV5-4 with TRBJ1-1; TRBD1 is a possible D gene (5 bases). Germline assignment: CDR1 SGHNT and CDR2 YYREEE (reference sequence). The V end lost 0 bases, the J end lost 1 base, and 10 bases lay between the germline ends. The CDR3 extends over 15 amino acids. The CDR3 is CASSLGGVGNTEAFF. The DNA of the CDR3 is TGTGCCAGCAGCTTGGGGGGGGTTGGGAACACTGAAGCTTTCTTT.

This clone was observed at least ten times. This sequence joins TRBV5-4 and TRBJ2-7, with 8 positions matching TRBD1. The CDR3 extends over 15 amino acids. The junction had 5 bases not matched to a gene; V was cut back by 0 bases and J by 3 bases. Germline V gene sequence: CDR1 SGHNT, CDR2 YYREEE (reference sequence). The CDR3 nucleotides are TGTGCCAGCAGCTTGGGACAGGGGCTGAACTACGAGCAGTACTTC. The encoded protein is CASSLGQGLNYEQYF. The whole variable domain, remainder taken from reference TRBV5-4 and TRBJ2-7, is ETGVTQSPTHLIKTRGQQVTLRCSSQSGHNTVSWYQQALGQGPQFIFQYYREEENGRGNFPPRFSGLQFPNYSSELNVNALELDDSALYLCASSLGQGLNYEQYFGPGTRLTVT.

The rearrangement joins TRBV6-2 or TRBV6-3 to TRBJ1-3, with 7 bases fitting TRBD1. Germline-derived CDR1 and CDR2 are MNHEY and SVGEGT. Germline trimming cut 2 bases from V and 0 bases from J; bases unmatched to any gene: 4. The CDR3 covers 16 residues. CDR3 amino acids: CASSYGQALSGNTIYF. Written as DNA, the CDR3 is TGTGCCAGCAGTTACGGACAGGCGCTCTCTGGAAACACCATATATTTT.

This chain links TRBV3-1 (or the pseudogene TRBV3-2) with TRBJ2-7, with a possible D match to TRBD1 (6 bases). The CDR3 covers 14 residues. V lost 1 base and J lost 2, with 9 bases in between. The germline CDR1 and CDR2 sequences are LGHDT and YNNKEL (reference sequence). Written as DNA, the CDR3 is TGTGCCAGCAGCCAAGTGGGGGCTACCTACGAGCAGTACTTC. As protein: CASSQVGATYEQYF.

The rearrangement links TRBV7-2 to TRBJ2-3, with D hard to call. The CDR3 is 16 residues long. CDR1 and CDR2 (germline): SGHTA, FQGNSA. V was shortened by 1 base and J by 4 bases, with 15 bases between the two germline ends. CDR3 protein: CASSLDAFLVPDTQYF. The DNA for the CDR3 is TGTGCCAGCAGCTTAGATGCATTTTTGGTGCCAGATACGCAGTATTTT.

V usage is TRBV7-2 and J usage is TRBJ1-1; the D is unclear. Germline V CDR1 and CDR2: SGHTA, FQGNSA. Trimming cost V 2 bases and J 1 base, with 5 bases left between them. The CDR3 contains 13 residues. The CDR3 DNA is TGTGCCAGCAGCTTAAGCTCGAACACTGAAGCTTTCTTT. Translating it yields CASSLSSNTEAFF.

This clone was counted a single time. The chain couples TRBV10-3 to TRBJ2-7, with D perhaps TRBD1 (5 bases). CDR1 is ENHRY, CDR2 SYGVKD, per germline. Trimming removed 2 bases from V and 0 bases from J, with 11 bases in between. CDR3 size: 15 residues. CDR3 sequence (DNA): TGTGCCATCAGTGAGGGTCAGGGCACCTCCTACGAGCAGTACTTC. Its translation: CAISEGQGTSYEQYF.

This sequence joins TRBV30 and TRBJ1-2; D is possibly TRBD1 (6 bases). The CDR3 consists of 14 residues. Germline-derived CDR1 and CDR2 are GTSNPN and SVGIG (reference sequence). V was pared by 3 bases and J by 3 bases, with 14 bases between. DNA for the CDR3: TGTGCCTGGAGCCAAGCTGGGGGCGACTATGGCTACACCTTC. Residues: CAWSQAGGDYGYTF.

The gene calls are TRBV19 and TRBJ2-5; D is perhaps TRBD1 (6 bases). Germline-derived CDR1 and CDR2 are LNHDA and SQIVND (reference sequence). CDR3 length: 14 amino acids. V was cut by 5 bases and J by 1 base, with 11 bases left in between. CDR3 in amino acids: CASSGRDIQETQYF. The CDR3 coding sequence is TGTGCCAGTAGTGGCCGGGACATCCAAGAGACCCAGTACTTC.

This clone has only one observation. The V call is TRBV2, the J call TRBJ1-1; 10 bases map to TRBD1. This CDR3 is built from 14 residues. With 5 bases clipped from V and 5 bases from J, the junction kept 5 bases outside the gene matches. The germline V gene encodes CDR1 SNHLY and CDR2 FYNNEI. The CDR3 DNA is TGTGCCAGCAGTTACCGGACAGGGGGGACTGAAGCTTTCTTT. It specifies CASSYRTGGTEAFF.

This clone is a singleton in its sample. V gene TRBV10-3 combines with J gene TRBJ1-2; 10 nucleotides line up with TRBD1. From germline, CDR1 is ENHRY and CDR2 SYGVKD. CDR3 length: 12 residues. V was clipped by 10 bases and J by 6 bases; unmatched bases: 5. CDR3 protein: CATRTGGNGYTF. The CDR3 coding sequence is TGTGCCACCCGGACAGGGGGAAATGGCTACACCTTC.

The chain combines TRBV19 with TRBJ2-1, with TRBD1 identical over 8 bases. Germline loops: CDR1 LNHDA, CDR2 SQIVND (reference sequence). J lost 8 bases, V lost 3 bases, and 6 bases had no gene match. The CDR3 runs to 14 residues. As DNA, the CDR3 is TGTGCCAGTAGTATGGAGGACAGGGATGATGAGCAGTTCTTC. Residues: CASSMEDRDDEQFF.

The chain recombines TRBV9 with TRBJ1-2; D remains ambiguous. The CDR3 totals 17 residues. Trimming pared 0 bases from V and 4 bases from J, leaving 19 bases between. CDR1 is SGDLS and CDR2 is YYNGEE in the germline V gene. Here the CDR3 DNA reads TGTGCCAGCAGCGTAGCTCGGACGGAGACATTCTCCTATGGCTACACCTTC. Translated: CASSVARTETFSYGYTF.

The gene calls are TRBV11-2 and TRBJ1-1, with D uncertain. This CDR3 has 14 amino acids. Germline V CDR1 and CDR2: SGHAT, FQNNGV. V was trimmed by 5 bases and J by 7 bases, leaving 17 bases between them. CDR3 nucleotides: TGTGCCAGCAGCCCTAGACGGTGGGATGGTGAAGCTTTCTTT. Its protein product is CASSPRRWDGEAFF.

The chain has TRBV20-1 and TRBJ1-1; maybe TRBD1 (5 bases). Germline CDR1 is DFQATT and CDR2 is SNEGSKA (reference sequence). The CDR3 consists of 11 residues. Trimming took off 6 bases at V and 9 bases at J, with 14 bases between the two ends. CDR3 DNA: TGCAGTGCCCCGGCAGGGTCAAAAGCTTTCTTT. Protein sequence: CSAPAGSKAFF.

V usage is TRBV30 and J usage is TRBJ2-7, with D uncertain. The V end lost 0 bases, the J end lost 3 bases, and 12 bases lay between the germline ends. This CDR3 is 14 amino acids long. The germline CDR1 and CDR2 sequences are GTSNPN and SVGIG (reference sequence). CDR3 DNA sequence: TGTGCCTGGAGTGTCGTCCCCGAGAACTACGAGCAGTACTTC. It specifies CAWSVVPENYEQYF.

The genes are TRBV30 and TRBJ2-5; D might be TRBD2 (6 bases). Germline CDR1 reads GTSNPN; CDR2 reads SVGIG (reference sequence). The CDR3 is made up of 13 amino acids. V was shortened by 2 bases and J by 6 bases, with 13 bases between the two germline ends. This chain's CDR3 is CAWSHLGGQTQYF. The CDR3 nucleotides read TGTGCCTGGAGTCATTTGGGAGGTCAGACCCAGTACTTC.

The sample holds a few counts of this clone. The chain couples TRBV28 to TRBJ2-1, with D possibly TRBD1 on 5 matching bases. The germline V and J ends were trimmed by 4 bases and 2 bases, with 12 bases remaining between them. The CDR3 is 15 residues long. Looked up from germline, CDR1 is MDHEN and CDR2 is SYDVKM. The CDR3 DNA reads as TGTGCCAGCAGTTACAGGATAATAGCCTACAATGAGCAGTTCTTC. This sequence encodes CASSYRIIAYNEQFF.

This clone was picked up one time. CDR3 DNA sequence: TGTGCCAGCAGTCAAGACTTTGCGGAGCAGTTCTTC. Residues: CASSQDFAEQFF. The chain links TRBV6-2 or TRBV6-3 to TRBJ2-1; D is unclear. Germline loops: CDR1 MNHEY, CDR2 SVGEGT. Trimming removed 5 bases from V and 10 bases from J, with 12 bases in between. This CDR3 contains 12 residues.

J is TRBJ2-7 and V is TRBV27; a possible D gene is TRBD1 (6 bases). CDR1 is MNHEY, CDR2 SMNVEV, per germline (reference sequence). The ends were cut back, 8 bases at V and 5 bases at J, with 19 bases in the middle. The CDR3 runs 14 residues. CDR3 sequence (DNA): TGTGCCAGCCGAACTAACAGGGCAGGCAACGAGCAGTACTTC. The encoded protein is CASRTNRAGNEQYF.